This TCR beta chain was profiled in a study of OX40 agonist ivuxolimab in advanced cancers. As for the study more broadly: Ivuxolimab was an agonistic, fully human IgG2 monoclonal antibody directed against OX40 (CD134), a costimulatory receptor. Intravenous ivuxolimab was administered to patients every 2 weeks at six dose levels: 0.01, 0.1, 0.3, 1.5, 3 and 10 mg/kg. Among the 50 to 55 dose-escalation patients, approximately 20 had hepatocellular carcinoma, approximately 15 melanoma, 9 renal cell carcinoma and 9 head and neck cancer. A male proportion of almost 85% and a mean age of around 60 years, ranging from roughly 20 to 80, were recorded for the dose-escalation cohort. Patients were allowed to have had prior anti-PD-1, anti-PD-L1 or anti-CTLA-4 therapy, and around 43% of the dose-escalation patients had been treated with checkpoint inhibitors. Three dose-escalation patients achieved partial responses, one with hepatocellular carcinoma and two with cutaneous melanoma. The purpose of peripheral TCRbeta sequencing was to test whether ivuxolimab changed TCR sequence diversity and led to clonal T-cell expansion. The paper reports the monotherapy dose-escalation portion (N of about 47 patients) of the phase I ivuxolimab trial.

About this clone: Its recognized antigen is unknown. Within one base of it there is no much larger clone, and no base qualities were kept.

The CDR3 covers 14 residues, taking in both the cysteine and the phenylalanine. CDR3 DNA only is kept here, 42 bases in frame from base 1. Trimming removed 5 bases from V and 5 bases from J; the gene matches leave 8 bases unexplained. Sequences MGHDK (CDR1) and SYGVNS (CDR2) are obtained from the germline V gene. Study-wide conclusions, independent of this receptor: On average, CD8+ T cells showed more expanded clones than CD4+ T cells after ivuxolimab. Which antigens the clonally expanded peripheral T cells were specific for was not determined. In the 0.1-3.0 mg/kg groups, partial responders had among the lowest normalized peripheral clonal expansion, particularly in CD8+ T cells. At doses of 0.1 to 3.0 mg/kg, clonal expansion of both CD4+ and CD8+ blood T cells was observed from baseline to week 6. Low levels of normalized T-cell clonal expansion were also seen in some patients who did not respond.

The trial excluded patients who had a history of autoimmune disease or were on systemic immunosuppression. Peripheral blood for TCR sequencing was collected from all dose cohorts at baseline, on cycle 4 day 1, and on cycle 7 day 1. Samples were obtained from an open-label, multicenter, first-in-human phase I dose-escalation trial of ivuxolimab. Adults with locally advanced or metastatic head and neck squamous cell, hepatocellular, melanoma or renal cell carcinoma were enrolled in the trial. CD4+ and CD8+ T cells were sorted separately from peripheral blood before TCR sequencing. To sequence the TCRbeta CDR3 region, genomic DNA was isolated from the sorted cells. The immunoSEQ Assay was used to sequence the TCRbeta CDR3 regions. The immuneACCESS repertoire file appears here via TCRdb, limited to in-frame rearrangements. These files lack a portion of the clones; in checked studies, under half of the deficit traces to unresolved V genes, and the cause of the others is not known. Within this sample are some 100,000 clones, with approximately 90% of them counted one time only. The leading ten clones occupy approximately 0.55% of the sample.

Sequenced material: CD4+ or CD8+ T cells sorted from blood, taken in a trial of the OX40 agonist ivuxolimab. The rearranged segments are TRBV25-1 and TRBJ2-5; TRBD2 aligns with 7 central bases. This sequence was found in an adult with an advanced solid tumor such as melanoma, head and neck, liver or kidney cancer. At the DNA level, the sequence is TGTGCCAGCAGTATTGCGGGAGCTTGGGAGACCCAGTACTTC. This codes for CASSIAGAWETQYF.